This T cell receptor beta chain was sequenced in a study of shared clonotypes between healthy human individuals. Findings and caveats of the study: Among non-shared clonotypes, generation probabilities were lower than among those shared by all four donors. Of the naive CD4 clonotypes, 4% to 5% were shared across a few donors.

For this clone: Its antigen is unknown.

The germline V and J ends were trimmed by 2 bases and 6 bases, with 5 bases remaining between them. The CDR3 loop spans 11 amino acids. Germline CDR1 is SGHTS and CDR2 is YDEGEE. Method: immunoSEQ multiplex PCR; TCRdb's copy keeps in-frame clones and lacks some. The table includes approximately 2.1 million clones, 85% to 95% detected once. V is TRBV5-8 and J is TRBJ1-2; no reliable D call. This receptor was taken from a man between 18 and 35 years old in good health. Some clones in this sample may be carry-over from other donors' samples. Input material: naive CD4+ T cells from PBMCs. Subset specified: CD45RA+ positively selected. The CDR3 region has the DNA TGTGCCAGCAGCTTCAGGCATGGCTACACCTTC. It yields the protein CASSFRHGYTF. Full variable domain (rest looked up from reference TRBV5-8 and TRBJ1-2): EAGVTQSPTHLIKTRGQQATLRCSPISGHTSVYWYQQALGLGLQFLLWYDEGEERNRGNFPPRFSGRQFPNYSSELNVNALELEDSALYLCASSFRHGYTFGSGTRLTVV.